The 28 T cell receptor beta chains listed next were all sequenced from one sample in a study of blood T cell repertoires in COVID-19. The table came from immunoSEQ multiplex PCR; TCRdb's copy has only in-frame clones and leaves some out. This table has about 260,000 clones, over 80% appearing once. The sequenced sample was peripheral blood. These receptors were collected from a woman in her forties who had recovered from COVID-19.

The chain joins TRBV5-1 to TRBJ2-5; 9 bases agree with TRBD2. Germline V lookup: CDR1 SGHRS, CDR2 YFSETQ. The V gene end was trimmed by 0 bases and the J gene end by 5 bases; junction bases not matched to a gene: 2. CDR3 length: 14 residues. This chain's CDR3 is CASSLVAGAETQYF. In DNA form, the CDR3 reads TGCGCCAGCAGCTTGGTAGCGGGGGCTGAGACCCAGTACTTC.

The V and J genes are TRBV5-8 and TRBJ2-5; 8 nucleotides agree with TRBD2. Trimming cost V 4 bases and J 1 base; bases outside gene matches: 12. The CDR3 is 17 residues long. Germline loops: CDR1 SGHTS, CDR2 YDEGEE. The CDR3 sequence is CASSPAGLAEFQETQYF. The CDR3 DNA reads as TGTGCCAGCAGCCCAGCCGGACTAGCCGAATTCCAAGAGACCCAGTACTTC.

V gene TRBV5-1 combines with J gene TRBJ2-5; the D gene is possibly TRBD2 (6 bases). Trimming left V 4 bases short and J 5 bases short, with 12 bases between. The CDR3 consists of 13 residues. Per germline, CDR1 SGHRS and CDR2 YFSETQ. CDR3 loop: CASSPGSSETQYF. The DNA of the CDR3 is TGCGCCAGCAGCCCCGGGAGTTCGGAGACCCAGTACTTC.

The gene calls are TRBV30 and TRBJ2-2; D remains unclear. Looked up from germline, CDR1 is GTSNPN and CDR2 is SVGIG (reference sequence). The CDR3 contains 15 residues. Between the trimmed V and J ends, which lost 0 bases and 1 base, there was a span of 9 bases. As DNA, the CDR3 is TGTGCCTGGAGTGTGGCCCCCAAGAACACCGGGGAGCTGTTTTTT. This translates into CAWSVAPKNTGELFF.

This sequence joins TRBV6-5 and TRBJ2-1, with TRBD2 matching 7 bases. CDR3 length: 16 amino acids. The germline V gene encodes CDR1 MNHEY and CDR2 SVGAGI. Unmatched junction bases numbered 11, after V lost 4 bases and J lost 5 bases. Written as DNA, the CDR3 is TGTGCCAGCAGTTCGGCGGCCTCACGGGGGGACAATGAGCAGTTCTTC. It translates to CASSSAASRGDNEQFF.

The rearrangement uses TRBV6-5 and TRBJ1-5, with 8 bases matching TRBD1. V dropped 4 bases and J dropped 2; count of bases not matched to a gene: 4. The CDR3 is 15 amino acids. Germline CDR1 reads MNHEY; CDR2 reads SVGAGI. The DNA for the CDR3 is TGTGCCAGCAGTTTCCGGACAGGGCGCAATCAGCCCCAGCATTTT. Encoded protein: CASSFRTGRNQPQHF.

The J gene is TRBJ1-2, the V gene TRBV30; 7 bases fit TRBD1. Germline values: CDR1 GTSNPN, CDR2 SVGIG (reference sequence). The J segment lost 9 bases and the V segment lost 1 base, leaving 2 bases of the junction unmatched. The CDR3 runs 11 residues. CDR3 nucleotides: TGTGCCTGGAGTGAGGGGGCAAGCTACACCTTC. Protein: CAWSEGASYTF.

This rearrangement joins TRBV5-6 to TRBJ2-3; the D is unclear. Per the germline V gene, CDR1 is SGHDT and CDR2 is YYEEEE. CDR3 length: 14 residues. Trimming removed 6 bases from V and 0 bases from J, with 11 bases in between. CDR3 in amino acids: CASTIYPSTDTQYF. CDR3 in DNA: TGTGCCAGCACTATATACCCTAGCACAGATACGCAGTATTTT.

The rearrangement joins TRBV18 to TRBJ1-4; 7 bases are a match to TRBD1. Looked up from germline, CDR1 is KGHSH and CDR2 is LQKENI. V gave up 5 bases and J gave up 2 bases; unmatched junction bases: 8. The CDR3 has 16 amino acids. CDR3 DNA: TGTGCCAGCTCATTACTACAGGGGTTCACTAATGAAAAACTGTTTTTT. Protein: CASSLLQGFTNEKLFF.

The chain uses TRBV3-1 (or the pseudogene TRBV3-2) and TRBJ1-1; perhaps TRBD1 as D (5 bases). CDR1 LGHDT and CDR2 YNNKEL come from the germline V gene (reference sequence). The CDR3 length is 14 residues. Trimming removed 3 bases at V and 5 bases at J, with 13 bases between. The CDR3 loop reads CASSHFSGETEAFF. The CDR3 DNA reads TGTGCCAGCAGCCATTTTTCGGGGGAAACTGAAGCTTTCTTT.

The chain recombines TRBV30 with TRBJ1-2, with 10 bases fitting TRBD1. The CDR3 runs to 16 residues. J gave up 4 bases and V 1 base, and 9 bases lay outside the gene matches. In germline, CDR1 is GTSNPN, CDR2 SVGIG (reference sequence). Written as DNA, the CDR3 is TGTGCCTGGAGTGGCCCGGACAGGGGGGTTTTCTATGGCTACACCTTC. This translates into CAWSGPDRGVFYGYTF.

V gene TRBV5-5 combines with J gene TRBJ2-5, with D possibly TRBD1 on 6 matching bases. The CDR3 totals 16 residues. From germline, CDR1 is SGHKS and CDR2 YYEKEE (reference sequence). Between the trimmed V and J ends, which lost 1 base and 1 base, there was a span of 14 bases. CDR3 DNA sequence: TGTGCCAGCAGCTTGTTGAGACAGGCCATCCAAGAGACCCAGTACTTC. It yields the protein CASSLLRQAIQETQYF.

The V call is TRBV9, the J call TRBJ2-5; 10 positions match TRBD2. Germline V gene lookup returns CDR1 SGDLS and CDR2 YYNGEE. With 0 bases clipped from V and 5 bases from J, the junction kept 7 bases outside the gene matches. CDR3 length equals 16 residues. CDR3 region: CASSVGVAGGGETQYF. CDR3 DNA: TGTGCCAGCAGCGTAGGAGTAGCGGGGGGCGGGGAGACCCAGTACTTC.

With regard to this clone: One end of the junction fails to match germline, which may point to a read error. The chain couples TRBV9 to TRBJ2-2; D unclear. The V gene's germline CDR1 is SGDLS and CDR2 YYNGEE. The CDR3 is 14 amino acids. The CDR3 region is CASSAPRNPGELFF. The CDR3 coding sequence is TGTGCCAGCAGCGCCCCCAGGAACCCCGGGGAGCTGTTTTTT.

The genes are TRBV6-2 or TRBV6-3 and TRBJ2-4, with 9 bases matching TRBD2. Per the germline V gene, CDR1 is MNHEY and CDR2 is SVGEGT. This CDR3 contains 16 residues. Trimming removed 4 bases from V and 0 bases from J; junction bases left unmatched: 4. The CDR3 DNA follows: TGTGCCAGCAGTTCGGGACTAGCCCGAGCCAAAAACATTCAGTACTTC. Its protein product is CASSSGLARAKNIQYF.

The rearrangement uses TRBV7-9 and TRBJ2-7; 9 nucleotides align to TRBD1. CDR3 length equals 15 residues. The V gene's germline CDR1 is SEHNR and CDR2 FQNEAQ (reference sequence). The trim removed 2 bases at V and 5 bases at J, leaving 7 bases unmatched. The CDR3 nucleotides read TGTGCCAGCAGCTTAAAGGGGACAGGGTTCCACGAGCAGTACTTC. Its protein product is CASSLKGTGFHEQYF.

The J gene is TRBJ2-1, the V gene TRBV11-3, with D unclear. Trimming cost V 5 bases and J 0 bases, with 14 bases left between them. Germline loops: CDR1 SGHNT, CDR2 YENEEA. This CDR3 region has 16 residues. For the CDR3, the DNA is TGTGCCAGCAGCCCCGGTGGGCAGAGCTCCTACAATGAGCAGTTCTTC. Its protein is CASSPGGQSSYNEQFF.

The CDR3: CASSRGREGGYTF. CDR3 coding DNA: TGTGCCAGCAGTAGGGGGCGGGAGGGTGGCTACACCTTC. The chain links TRBV9 to TRBJ1-2; TRBD1 matches at 7 bases. This CDR3 has 13 amino acids. CDR1 is SGDLS, CDR2 YYNGEE, per germline. Trimming at V came to 5 bases and at J to 7 bases, leaving 8 bases not matched to a gene.

V is TRBV3-1 (or the pseudogene TRBV3-2) and J is TRBJ2-1; D is ambiguous. Germline-derived CDR1 and CDR2 are LGHDT and YNNKEL (reference sequence). The V end was cut by 1 base, the J end by 2 bases, with 9 bases between. This CDR3 is built from 15 residues. DNA for the CDR3: TGTGCCAGCAGCCAAGGACATCCCCCCTACAATGAGCAGTTCTTC. This sequence encodes CASSQGHPPYNEQFF.

The chain uses TRBV5-8 and TRBJ2-7; possibly TRBD1 for D (5 bases). Germline assignment: CDR1 SGHTS and CDR2 YDEGEE. Trimming took off 1 base at V and 2 bases at J, with 10 bases between the two ends. The CDR3 is 14 residues long. The CDR3 DNA reads as TGTGCCAGCAGCTTGAAGGGGTGGCCCTACGAGCAGTACTTC. This translates into CASSLKGWPYEQYF.

The DNA of the CDR3 is TGCAGCGTTCGCCCCAGGGCTAACTATGGCTACACCTTC. Translating it yields CSVRPRANYGYTF. V usage is TRBV29-1 and J usage is TRBJ1-2, with a possible D match to TRBD1 (5 bases). V lost 5 bases to trimming and J lost 0 bases, with 10 bases between them. In germline, CDR1 is SQVTM, CDR2 ANQGSEA. This CDR3 contains 13 residues.

This sequence joins TRBV29-1 and TRBJ2-5, with a weak D call TRBD2 (7 bases). Per germline, CDR1 SQVTM and CDR2 ANQGSEA. The CDR3 sequence is 13 residues long. V lost 4 bases to trimming and J lost 7 bases, with 16 bases between them. CDR3 DNA sequence: TGCAGCGTTGGCCCGGGGGGAGGGGGGACCCAGTACTTC. This encodes CSVGPGGGGTQYF.

The chain couples TRBV5-1 to TRBJ1-5; D call uncertain. Germline V lookup: CDR1 SGHRS, CDR2 YFSETQ. Deletions cut 4 bases from V and 7 bases from J, with 12 bases between. This CDR3 is 13 amino acids long. CDR3 DNA sequence: TGCGCCAGCAGCGCCGCAGAGGGACAGCCCCAGCATTTT. Its protein product is CASSAAEGQPQHF.

This clone was seen only once. V and J are TRBV5-6 and TRBJ2-7, with 12 bases matching TRBD2. V dropped 4 bases and J dropped 4; count of bases not matched to a gene: 6. The length of the CDR3 is 15 residues. Germline-derived CDR1 and CDR2 are SGHDT and YYEEEE. This CDR3 is CASSLQTSGGYEQYF. CDR3 DNA sequence: TGTGCCAGCAGCCTTCAGACTAGCGGGGGTTACGAGCAGTACTTC.

The V gene is TRBV18, the J gene TRBJ1-4, with 12 bases lining up with TRBD1. This CDR3 has 19 residues. The junction had 11 bases not matched to a gene; V was cut back by 6 bases and J by 0 bases. CDR1 and CDR2 (germline): KGHSH, LQKENI. The CDR3 DNA is TGTGCCAGCTCGGAAGAGGGACAGGGGGCGACGGCAACTAATGAAAAACTGTTTTTT. This gives the protein CASSEEGQGATATNEKLFF. Based on the CDR3 plus reference TRBV18 and TRBJ1-4, the full variable domain is NAGVMQNPRHLVRRRGQEARLRCSPMKGHSHVYWYRQLPEEGLKFMVYLQKENIIDESGMPKERFSAEFPKEGPSILRIQQVVRGDSAAYFCASSEEGQGATATNEKLFFGSGTQLSVL.

This rearrangement joins TRBV7-2 to TRBJ2-1; TRBD1 might be the D (6 bases). Germline loops: CDR1 SGHTA, CDR2 FQGNSA. V was clipped by 5 bases and J by 10 bases, with 18 bases between them. The length of the CDR3 is 14 residues. Here the CDR3 DNA reads TGTGCCAGCAGCCGGGATAGGGGACAATACGAGCAGTTCTTC. Its translation: CASSRDRGQYEQFF.

The rearrangement joins TRBV6-5 to TRBJ1-5, with a possible D match to TRBD1 (6 bases). This CDR3 contains 15 residues. Germline V gives CDR1 MNHEY, CDR2 SVGAGI. V lost 6 bases and J 4 bases, leaving 16 bases between the germline ends. This chain's CDR3 is CASSHGTPSNQPQHF. The CDR3 DNA reads TGTGCCAGCAGCCACGGGACACCCTCAAATCAGCCCCAGCATTTT.

Details on this clone: Relative to the germline gene, one junction end is altered; a read error may explain this. The chain links TRBV3-1 (or the pseudogene TRBV3-2) to TRBJ2-1; 9 bases are shared with TRBD2. The germline CDR1 and CDR2 sequences are LGHDT and YNNKEL (reference sequence). The CDR3 consists of 12 residues. The CDR3 reads CASSQESGGRVF. The DNA of the CDR3 is TGTGCCAGCAGCCAAGAGAGCGGGGGGCGGGTCTTC.